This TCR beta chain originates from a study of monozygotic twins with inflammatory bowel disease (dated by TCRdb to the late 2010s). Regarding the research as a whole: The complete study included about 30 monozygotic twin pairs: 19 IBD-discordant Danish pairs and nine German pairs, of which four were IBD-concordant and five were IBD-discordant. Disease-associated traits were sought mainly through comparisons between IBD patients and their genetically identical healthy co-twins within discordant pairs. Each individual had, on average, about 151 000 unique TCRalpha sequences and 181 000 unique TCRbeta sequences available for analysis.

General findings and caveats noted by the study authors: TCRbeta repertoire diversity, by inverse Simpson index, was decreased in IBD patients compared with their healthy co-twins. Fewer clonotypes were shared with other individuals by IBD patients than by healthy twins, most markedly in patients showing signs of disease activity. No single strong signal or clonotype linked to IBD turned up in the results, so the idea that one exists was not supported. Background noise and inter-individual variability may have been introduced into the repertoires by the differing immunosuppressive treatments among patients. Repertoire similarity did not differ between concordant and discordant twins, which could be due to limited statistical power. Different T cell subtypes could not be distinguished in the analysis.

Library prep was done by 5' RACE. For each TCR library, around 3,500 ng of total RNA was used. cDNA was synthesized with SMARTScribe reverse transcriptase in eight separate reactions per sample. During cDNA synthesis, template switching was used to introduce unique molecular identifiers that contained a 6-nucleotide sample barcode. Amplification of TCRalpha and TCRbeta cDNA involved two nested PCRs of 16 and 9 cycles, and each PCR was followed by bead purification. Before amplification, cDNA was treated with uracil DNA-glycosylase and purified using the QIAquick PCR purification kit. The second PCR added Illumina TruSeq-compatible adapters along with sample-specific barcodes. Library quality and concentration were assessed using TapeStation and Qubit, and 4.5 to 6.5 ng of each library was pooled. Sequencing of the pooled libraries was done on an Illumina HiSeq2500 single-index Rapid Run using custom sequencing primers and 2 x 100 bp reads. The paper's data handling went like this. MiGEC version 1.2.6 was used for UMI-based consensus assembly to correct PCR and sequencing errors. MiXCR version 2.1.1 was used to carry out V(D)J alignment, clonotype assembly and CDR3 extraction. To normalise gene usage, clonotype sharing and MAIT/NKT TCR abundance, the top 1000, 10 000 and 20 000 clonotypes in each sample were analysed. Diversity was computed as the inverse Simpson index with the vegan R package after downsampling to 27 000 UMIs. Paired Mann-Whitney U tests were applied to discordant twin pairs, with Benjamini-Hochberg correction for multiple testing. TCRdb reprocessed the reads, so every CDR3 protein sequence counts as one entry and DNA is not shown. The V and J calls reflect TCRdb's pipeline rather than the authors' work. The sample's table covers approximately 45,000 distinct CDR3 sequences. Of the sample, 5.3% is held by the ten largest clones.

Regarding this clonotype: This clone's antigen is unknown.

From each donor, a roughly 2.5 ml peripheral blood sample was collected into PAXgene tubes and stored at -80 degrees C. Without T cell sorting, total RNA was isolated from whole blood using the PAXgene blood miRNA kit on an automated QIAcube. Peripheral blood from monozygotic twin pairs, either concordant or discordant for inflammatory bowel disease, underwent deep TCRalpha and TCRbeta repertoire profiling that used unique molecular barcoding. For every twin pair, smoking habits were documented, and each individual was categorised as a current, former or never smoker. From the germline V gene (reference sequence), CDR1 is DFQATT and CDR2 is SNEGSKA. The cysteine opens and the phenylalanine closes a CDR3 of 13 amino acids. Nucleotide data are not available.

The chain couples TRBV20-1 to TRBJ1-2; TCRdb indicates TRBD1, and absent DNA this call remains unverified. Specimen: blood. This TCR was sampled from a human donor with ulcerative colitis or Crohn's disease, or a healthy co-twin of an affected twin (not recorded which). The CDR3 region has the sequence CSATPGPSYGYTF.